The 18 T cell receptor beta chains reported below all come from one sample, sequenced in a study of regulatory T cells in long-lasting Graves disease. For TCR beta, libraries came from iRepertoire HTBI primers and Arm-PCR of CDR3 regions. Using its own MiXCR run on the multiplex PCR reads, TCRdb lists one record per CDR3 protein. Of more than 350,000 distinct CDR3 sequences listed, under 25% are singletons. Time point reported: persistent/refractory GD, antithyroid drugs over 5 years with positive TRAb. Isolated PBMC RNA provided the starting material for the TCR library. The sample in question was peripheral blood mononuclear cells (PBMCs), obtained when the disease was refractory, from a patient treated with antithyroid drugs. All receptors derive from a female donor with Graves disease.

The table lists this clonotype with a few counts. The chain has TRBV20-1 and TRBJ2-7, with 8 bases fitting TRBD2. This CDR3 has 14 residues. CDR1 is DFQATT and CDR2 is SNEGSKA in the germline V gene (reference sequence). The ends lost 3 bases at V and 0 bases at J; junction bases unmatched: 4. The CDR3 is CSARVAGPSYEQYF. CDR3 in DNA: TGCAGTGCTAGGGTAGCGGGGCCCTCCTACGAGCAGTACTTC.

This clonotype was seen only a few times. V is TRBV10-3 and J is TRBJ2-7; TRBD2 matches at 7 bases. V was clipped by 4 bases and J by 3 bases; unmatched bases: 3. This CDR3 is built from 13 residues. CDR1 is ENHRY and CDR2 is SYGVKD in the germline V gene. The CDR3 nucleotides read TGTGCCATCAGTGCTGGGGGGGTCTACGAGCAGTACTTC. Translating it yields CAISAGGVYEQYF.

This clonotype came up many times. The V gene is TRBV19, the J gene TRBJ1-1; D is unresolved. Trimming pared 0 bases from V and 0 bases from J, leaving 11 bases between. Germline CDR1 and CDR2: LNHDA and SQIVND (reference sequence). This CDR3 has 16 amino acids. CDR3 in DNA: TGTGCCAGTAGTATAGATGGAGGAGCGATGAACACTGAAGCTTTCTTT. Protein: CASSIDGGAMNTEAFF.

The CDR3 loop reads CASSQGSQGATGELFF. DNA for the CDR3: TGCGCCAGCAGCCAAGGAAGTCAGGGGGCCACCGGGGAGCTGTTTTTT. The rearrangement uses TRBV4-1 and TRBJ2-2; TRBD1 matches at 8 bases. Germline V CDR1 and CDR2: MGHRA, YSYEKL. J lost 4 bases, V lost 1 base, and 5 bases had no gene match. CDR3 length equals 16 residues.

This clonotype was counted ten times or more. The CDR3 reads CASLGQAYGYTF. For the CDR3, the DNA is TGTGCCAGCTTGGGACAGGCCTATGGCTACACCTTC. The chain couples TRBV6-2 or TRBV6-3 to TRBJ1-2, with 8 bases identical to TRBD1. Germline V gene data show CDR1 as MNHEY and CDR2 as SVGEGT. The CDR3 is made up of 12 amino acids. J was trimmed by 4 bases and V by 8 bases; bases with no gene match: 3.

The chain uses TRBV19 and TRBJ1-5, with D possibly matching TRBD1 (6 bases). This CDR3 is 15 amino acids long. V was pared by 7 bases and J by 0 bases, with 13 bases between. Germline V gene sequence: CDR1 LNHDA, CDR2 SQIVND (reference sequence). The CDR3 loop is CASTLGQSSNQPQHF. CDR3 DNA: TGTGCCAGTACCCTGGGACAATCTAGCAATCAGCCCCAGCATTTT.

V is TRBV6-1 and J is TRBJ2-3; TRBD2 matches 14 bases. The CDR3 spans 15 residues. Germline CDR1 is MNHNS and CDR2 is SASEGT. The V segment lost 4 bases and the J segment 5 bases; nucleotides outside the gene matches: 2. The DNA for the CDR3 is TGTGCCAGCAGTGGGGGACTAGCGGGAGAAGATACGCAGTATTTT. Its translation: CASSGGLAGEDTQYF.

In this sample, this clonotype turned up a few times. This chain uses TRBV28 with TRBJ2-1, with 7 bases that match TRBD2. Trimming removed 8 bases from V and 3 bases from J; junction bases left unmatched: 10. Looked up from germline, CDR1 is MDHEN and CDR2 is SYDVKM. This CDR3 comprises 15 residues. Here the CDR3 reads CASLTAAGNYNEQFF. DNA for the CDR3: TGTGCCAGCCTAACCGCAGCGGGGAACTACAATGAGCAGTTCTTC.

This clonotype was counted many times. J is TRBJ2-7 and V is TRBV6-2 or TRBV6-3; tentatively, D is TRBD1 or TRBD2 (5 bases each). V was pared by 5 bases and J by 2 bases, with 16 bases between. The CDR3 length is 15 residues. Germline V lookup: CDR1 MNHEY, CDR2 SVGEGT. The CDR3 DNA sequence: TGTGCCAGCAGTGGGGCTTGGGGGTCCACCTACGAGCAGTACTTC. Translating it yields CASSGAWGSTYEQYF.

In its sample, this clonotype was seen many times. The V gene is TRBV6-5, the J gene TRBJ2-7; either TRBD1 or TRBD2 may supply D (5 bases each). The CDR3 is 15 residues long. Germline CDR1 MNHEY, CDR2 SVGAGI. V was shortened by 0 bases and J by 7 bases, with 16 bases between the two germline ends. The CDR3 loop reads CASSYSRPGRGEQYF. The DNA of the CDR3 is TGTGCCAGCAGTTACTCGAGGCCAGGGCGAGGGGAGCAGTACTTC.

This clonotype was seen a few times. The junction and the germline gene differ at one end; a read error may be behind it. The rearrangement joins TRBV5-8 to TRBJ1-1; D is ambiguous. This CDR3 comprises 14 residues. Germline CDR1 is SGHTS and CDR2 is YDEGEE. Here the CDR3 DNA reads TGTGCCAGCAGCTTGGCCGGAGGACGGACTGAGGCTTTCTTT. As protein: CASSLAGGRTEAFF. Full variable domain (outside the CDR3, taken from reference TRBV5-8 and TRBJ1-1): EAGVTQSPTHLIKTRGQQATLRCSPISGHTSVYWYQQALGLGLQFLLWYDEGEERNRGNFPPRFSGRQFPNYSSELNVNALELEDSALYLCASSLAGGRTEAFFGQGTRLTVV.

About this clonotype itself: A read error may explain this, as a much larger clone is one base away. The chain has TRBV6-1 and TRBJ1-2; 11 bases map to TRBD1. The ends lost 3 bases at V and 3 bases at J; junction bases unmatched: 3. CDR3 length equals 15 residues. Germline CDR1 reads MNHNS; CDR2 reads SASEGT. In nucleotides, the CDR3 is TGTGCCAGCAGTGAGCCGGGACAGGGGGACTATGGCTACACCTTC. This codes for CASSEPGQGDYGYTF.

Concerning this clonotype itself: Just one base apart from a much larger clone, this may be a read error. The chain employs TRBV2 and TRBJ1-2; possible D gene TRBD1, 5 bases. CDR1 is SNHLY, CDR2 FYNNEI, per germline. Trimming left V 5 bases short and J 3 bases short, with 10 bases between. The CDR3 runs 13 residues. For the CDR3, the DNA is TGTGCCAGCAGTACAGACAGTGACTATGGCTACACCTTC. Translating gives CASSTDSDYGYTF.

This clonotype has ten or more counts. The V gene is TRBV28, the J gene TRBJ1-5; TRBD1 is a possible D gene (5 bases). The V end lost 8 bases, the J end lost 3 bases, and 17 bases lay between the germline ends. The germline gives CDR1 MDHEN, CDR2 SYDVKM. The CDR3 is 15 residues long. CDR3 coding DNA: TGTGCCAGCGGGTCCGGGACCCGATCCAATCAGCCCCAGCATTTT. Translated, it gives CASGSGTRSNQPQHF.

In this sample, this clonotype turned up many times. The CDR3 here is CASSQEYGTGREQYF. The DNA of the CDR3 is TGTGCCAGCAGCCAAGAGTACGGGACAGGGAGAGAGCAGTACTTC. The V call is TRBV3-1, the J call TRBJ2-7, with 9 bases identical to TRBD1. Looked up from germline, CDR1 is LGHDT and CDR2 is YNNKEL (reference sequence). V dropped 0 bases and J dropped 7; count of bases not matched to a gene: 7. The CDR3 is made up of 15 amino acids.

The V call is TRBV27, the J call TRBJ2-3; D gene unclear. Trimming took off 8 bases at V and 5 bases at J, with 8 bases between the two ends. CDR3 length: 11 residues. CDR1 MNHEY and CDR2 SMNVEV come from the germline V gene (reference sequence). CDR3 DNA: TGTGCCAGCCGTAAGGTAGATACGCAGTATTTT. Amino acid sequence: CASRKVDTQYF.

This clonotype was picked up many times. The V call is TRBV12-3 or TRBV12-4, the J call TRBJ2-7, with D possibly matching TRBD2 (6 bases). The CDR3 extends over 14 amino acids. Trimming took 3 bases from V and 5 from J, leaving 14 bases between them. The CDR3 region has the DNA TGTGCCAGCAGTTTTAATGGCGGGGAGGACGAGCAGTACTTC. Amino acid sequence: CASSFNGGEDEQYF.

The sample holds many counts of this clonotype. This chain joins TRBV10-1 and TRBJ1-4; 7 bases match TRBD1. The length of the CDR3 is 18 residues. Losses at the gene ends were 9 bases for V and 0 bases for J; bases not matched to a gene: 16. Germline values: CDR1 WNHNN, CDR2 SYGVQD (reference sequence). CDR3 in DNA: TGCGCCAGGGCACAGGGGATGGGGGAATTGGCAACTAATGAAAAACTGTTTTTT. It is translated as CARAQGMGELATNEKLFF.